The entry below describes one TCR beta chain. Its antigen is not known. Treatment indicated: roughly 19 received Ad26.COV2.S at low or high dose, single or two shots; about 5 received placebo; per-sample allocation not given. At day 63 after the first vaccine or placebo injection, samples were drawn. Germline V lookup: CDR1 SGHTA, CDR2 FQGNSA. The CDR3 is made up of 15 amino acids. Deletions cut 3 bases from V and 1 base from J, with 9 bases between. Data came from immunoSEQ multiplex PCR; TCRdb stores just in-frame clones and leaves some out. This table holds over 350,000 clones, 80% to 90% found once. The data belong to a study of Ad26.COV2.S vaccination and SARS-CoV-2 variants. Study details: Recipients of Ad26.COV2.S got it intramuscularly, once or twice 56 days apart.

Whole-study findings and limits: Vaccine and placebo recipients had similar non-spike TCR breadth. The TCR-based breadth and depth measures might underestimate overall T cell responses. Responses of spike-specific T cells (both CD8+ and CD4+) reportedly showed substantial breadth after vaccination.

The chain couples TRBV7-2 to TRBJ2-2; the D gene is possibly TRBD2 (6 bases). The sequencing here drew on peripheral blood, taken in a trial of Ad26.COV2.S vaccine versus placebo. The source of this sequence is a person between 18 and 59 years old who received the Ad26.COV2.S COVID-19 vaccine or a placebo. CDR3 bases: TGTGCCAGCAGCTTTGGGGGGAGGAACACCGGGGAGCTGTTTTTT. It specifies CASSFGGRNTGELFF.